This T cell receptor beta chain emerged from a study of stem cell transplantation in POMP-related autoinflammatory disease. Germline loops: CDR1 MRHNA, CDR2 SNTAGT. Between the trimmed V and J ends, which lost 5 bases and 5 bases, there was a span of 13 bases. The CDR3 is 14 amino acids. Measured with immunoSEQ multiplex PCR; TCRdb has only the in-frame clones, and not every one. The profile shows fewer than 30,000 clones, 75% to 90% of them singletons. The chain joins TRBV6-4 to TRBJ2-1; D may be TRBD2 (6 bases). The TCR was taken from a human donor with POMP-related autoinflammation and immune dysregulation (PRAID). Sample: CD4+ T cells from PBMCs, taken before stem cell transplantation. The CDR3 nucleotides read TGTGCCAGCAGTTGGTGGGAGGCGAACAATGAGCAGTTCTTC. This encodes CASSWWEANNEQFF.